This TCR beta chain was obtained from a study of blood T cell repertoires in COVID-19. This CDR3 has 17 amino acids. Trimming left V 6 bases short and J 0 bases short, with 18 bases between. Looked up from germline, CDR1 is MNHEY and CDR2 is SVGEGT. Original data processing: Estimates of nucleated cell counts were drawn from the amplification of reference gene primers. Assay used: immunoSEQ multiplex PCR; TCRdb lists only in-frame clones, some missing. That table gives V, J and clone size, and the DNA gave D and trimming. This table holds 300,000 to 400,000 clones, around four fifths found once. The sequencing input was peripheral blood. The clonotype comes from a man aged 25 to 40 with active or convalescent COVID-19. V gene TRBV6-2 or TRBV6-3 combines with J gene TRBJ1-5; possible D gene TRBD1, 5 bases. The chain's CDR3 is CASSPQGDRYSNQPQHF. Written as DNA, the CDR3 is TGTGCCAGCAGCCCCCAGGGTGACAGATATAGCAATCAGCCCCAGCATTTT.